This T cell receptor (beta chain) was sequenced in a study of OX40 agonist ivuxolimab in advanced cancers. This clone was recorded a few times. Profiling relied on immunoSEQ multiplex PCR, and the TCRdb table lists in-frame clones only, not all of them. The profile covers tens of thousands of clones, with 84% appearing a single time and approximately 20% taken by the ten largest. The sequence came from an adult with an advanced solid tumor such as melanoma, head and neck, liver or kidney cancer. The starting material was CD4+ or CD8+ T cells sorted from blood, obtained in a trial of the OX40 agonist ivuxolimab.

In nucleotides, the CDR3 is TGTGCCAGCAGCTCCCCCAGCGGGAGGCCCGGGGAGCTGTTTTTT. Protein: CASSSPSGRPGELFF. The gene calls are TRBV7-4 and TRBJ2-2; 9 bases fit TRBD2. The V segment lost 4 bases and the J segment 6 bases; nucleotides outside the gene matches: 6. The CDR3 has 15 residues. Germline V CDR1 and CDR2: SGHVT, SQSDAQ. Based on the CDR3 plus reference TRBV7-4 and TRBJ2-2, the full variable domain is GAGVSQSPRYKVAKRGRDVALRCDSISGHVTLYWYRQTLGQGSEVLTYSQSDAQRDKSGRPSGRFSAERPERSVSTLKIQRTEQGDSAVYLCASSSPSGRPGELFFGEGSRLTVL.